These 25 T cell receptor beta chains were all obtained from the same sample, sequenced in a study of T cells in Graves' hyperthyroidism and ophthalmopathy. Amplification targeted TCR beta CDR3 regions from RNA transcripts. The HTBI primer set served for first-round RT-PCR of the TCR CDR3. In TCRdb, the multiplex PCR reads were re-called with MiXCR into one record per CDR3 protein. The repertoire has a few hundred thousand distinct CDR3 sequences, around 46% of them found once; the top ten carry around 19%. Sequencing input: peripheral blood or thyroid tissue (not recorded which). These receptors originate from an adult woman with Graves' disease, either hyperthyroidism or ophthalmopathy (not recorded which).

Concerning this clonotype itself: The CDR3 carries no conserved terminal phenylalanine or tryptophan, so it likely arises from a read error. The limits of the CDR3 on the DNA are not certain, so only TCRdb's listed CDR3 is given. This chain joins TRBV10-3 and TRBJ1-1. The CDR3 extends over 10 residues, inclusive of both ends. The germline gives CDR1 ENHRY, CDR2 SYGVKD. CDR3 sequence reads: CAISESSGLA.

This clonotype was seen many times. The CDR3 DNA sequence: TGTGCCAGCGGACAAGCGGTGGGGGGGACCCAGTACTTC. Translation gives CASGQAVGGTQYF. The chain couples TRBV6-5 to TRBJ2-5; D possibly corresponds to TRBD2 (6 bases). CDR1 and CDR2 (germline): MNHEY, SVGAGI. The CDR3 contains 13 residues. Trimming removed 8 bases at V and 7 bases at J, with 17 bases between.

This clonotype came up many times. V usage is TRBV15 and J usage is TRBJ1-6; maybe TRBD1 (5 bases). CDR3 length: 17 residues. Trimming took off 0 bases at V and 10 bases at J, with 19 bases between the two ends. CDR1 is LNHNV and CDR2 is YYDKDF in the germline V gene (reference sequence). The CDR3 sequence: CATSRDLGARENSPLHF. The CDR3 DNA reads TGTGCCACCAGCAGAGATCTTGGTGCCAGGGAGAACTCACCCCTCCACTTT.

This clonotype was detected many times. The chain carries TRBV24-1 and TRBJ2-2; D may be TRBD1 (6 bases). The germline V gene encodes CDR1 KGHDR and CDR2 SFDVKD. Between the trimmed V and J ends, which lost 0 bases and 0 bases, there was a span of 13 bases. The CDR3 length is 18 residues. CDR3 nucleotide sequence: TGTGCCACCAGTGATTTGAAGGGGTGGGGGCCGAACACCGGGGAGCTGTTTTTT. This codes for CATSDLKGWGPNTGELFF.

This clonotype was seen at least ten times. The chain has TRBV15 and TRBJ2-5; D could derive from TRBD1 or TRBD2 (5 bases each). Per the germline V gene, CDR1 is LNHNV and CDR2 is YYDKDF (reference sequence). The CDR3 covers 15 residues. The V gene lost 0 bases and the J gene lost 5 bases, with 13 bases spanning the gap. CDR3: CATSRDQIGEETQYF. The CDR3 DNA reads as TGTGCCACCAGCAGAGATCAGATAGGGGAGGAGACCCAGTACTTC.

A note on this clonotype: It may be a read error: a sequence one base away is much more abundant. V is TRBV7-9 and J is TRBJ1-1, with 7 positions matching TRBD1. The CDR3 is 15 residues long. Germline V lookup: CDR1 SEHNR, CDR2 FQNEAQ (reference sequence). V lost 8 bases to trimming and J lost 6 bases; unmatched junction nucleotides: 15. CDR3 nucleotide sequence: TGTGCCAGCGGTCCGACAGGGAGTGGATTTTCTGAAGCTTTCTTT. Amino acids: CASGPTGSGFSEAFF.

The rearrangement joins TRBV2 to TRBJ1-3; D not certain. Trimming shortened V by 7 bases and J by 0 bases, and 7 bases separated the two germline ends. The CDR3 runs 13 residues. CDR1 is SNHLY, CDR2 FYNNEI, per germline. The CDR3 DNA reads as TGTGCCAGCAAGGTGGACTCTGGAAACACCATATATTTT. It is translated as CASKVDSGNTIYF.

This clonotype was detected many times. The chain couples TRBV6-5 to TRBJ1-2; tentative D call: TRBD1 (5 bases). The V and J ends lost 6 bases and 3 bases respectively, with 26 bases between them. Germline CDR1 reads MNHEY; CDR2 reads SVGAGI. This CDR3 spans 18 amino acids. CDR3 sequence (DNA): TGTGCCAGCAGAGGCACAAGGGGTCGGGTGCTGAAGTACTATGGCTACACCTTC. It yields the protein CASRGTRGRVLKYYGYTF.

This rearrangement joins TRBV10-3 to TRBJ1-1, with unresolved D. Trimming removed 2 bases from V and 11 bases from J, with 12 bases in between. The V gene's germline CDR1 is ENHRY and CDR2 SYGVKD. This CDR3 has 12 amino acids. The CDR3: CAISETDRRAFF. The CDR3 region has the DNA TGTGCCATCAGTGAGACGGACCGAAGGGCTTTCTTT.

Ten or more counts support this clonotype. This chain's CDR3 is CASSLAGTGQYEQYF. The CDR3 nucleotides are TGCGCCAGCAGCTTGGCCGGGACAGGGCAATACGAGCAGTACTTC. This chain uses TRBV5-1 with TRBJ2-7; 9 nucleotides line up with TRBD1. Trimming at V came to 0 bases and at J to 4 bases, leaving 5 bases not matched to a gene. Germline CDR1 is SGHRS and CDR2 is YFSETQ. The CDR3 length is 15 residues.

The chain employs TRBV5-1 and TRBJ2-1; D uncertain. There are 15 residues in the CDR3. V was cut by 4 bases and J by 0 bases, with 11 bases left in between. CDR1 SGHRS and CDR2 YFSETQ come from the germline V gene. The DNA of the CDR3 is TGCGCCAGCAGCATTGACCGGTACTCCTACAATGAGCAGTTCTTC. Translated: CASSIDRYSYNEQFF.

This clonotype was found many times. This sequence joins TRBV6-1 and TRBJ1-1, with D hard to call. V was shortened by 7 bases and J by 2 bases, with 8 bases between the two germline ends. The CDR3 extends over 12 amino acids. Germline CDR1 MNHNS, CDR2 SASEGT. The CDR3 nucleotides read TGTGCCAGCATCGTCTTCAACACTGAAGCTTTCTTT. This encodes CASIVFNTEAFF.

The rearrangement links TRBV7-9 to TRBJ2-7, with D perhaps matching TRBD1 or TRBD2 (5 bases each). V was pared by 6 bases and J by 6 bases, with 15 bases between. CDR1 SEHNR and CDR2 FQNEAQ come from the germline V gene (reference sequence). The CDR3 spans 13 residues. The CDR3 here is CASSYSRGSEQYF. The DNA for the CDR3 is TGTGCCAGCAGTTACTCGAGGGGCAGCGAGCAGTACTTC.

This clonotype has a single count. This chain joins TRBV10-3 and TRBJ1-2; no firm D call. The CDR3 has 14 residues. Trimming stripped 6 bases from V and 4 bases from J, with 15 bases between. Germline values: CDR1 ENHRY, CDR2 SYGVKD. The CDR3 here is CAISAEEDFYGYTF. DNA of the CDR3: TGTGCCATCAGCGCTGAAGAGGACTTCTATGGCTACACCTTC.

The genes are TRBV7-3 and TRBJ1-2; no clear D. The CDR3 contains 13 residues. V shed 5 bases and J shed 7 bases, with 14 bases lying between them. The germline CDR1 and CDR2 sequences are SGHTA and FQGTGA. The CDR3 region has the DNA TGTGCCAGCAGCCAAGAACCGTTTTCTGGCTACACCTTC. Encoded protein: CASSQEPFSGYTF.

This clonotype was observed many times. The chain uses TRBV12-3 or TRBV12-4 and TRBJ2-6, with unresolved D. CDR3 length equals 16 residues. The V end was cut by 3 bases, the J end by 2 bases, with 11 bases between. The CDR3 DNA follows: TGTGCCAGCAGTTTTGGCGAATCGGCTGGGGCCAACGTCCTGACTTTC. Translated, it gives CASSFGESAGANVLTF.

V gene TRBV4-2 combines with J gene TRBJ2-2; D is perhaps TRBD2 (5 bases). The CDR3 covers 15 residues. V was pared by 8 bases and J by 0 bases, with 13 bases between. The germline V gene has CDR1 LGHNA and CDR2 YNFKEQ. This CDR3 reads CASRRAGTNTGELFF. The CDR3 DNA reads as TGTGCCAGCCGGCGGGCAGGAACGAACACCGGGGAGCTGTTTTTT.

Concerning this clonotype: An end of the junction differs from the germline gene, which may be a read error. This chain uses TRBV6-6 with TRBJ2-1; D not certain. The germline V gene has CDR1 MNHNY and CDR2 SVGAGI (reference sequence). The CDR3 spans 14 residues. The CDR3 DNA sequence: TGTGCCATCAGTGAGTGGGATAAGTACAATGAGCAGTTCTTC. Residues: CAISEWDKYNEQFF.

The table lists this clonotype with many counts. This chain connects TRBV28 to TRBJ1-4, with D unclear. Between the trimmed V and J ends, which lost 5 bases and 8 bases, there was a span of 12 bases. The CDR3 is 13 amino acids. CDR1 MDHEN and CDR2 SYDVKM come from the germline V gene. The CDR3 spells CASSRGRREKLFF. The CDR3 nucleotides are TGTGCCAGCAGTCGTGGACGCCGCGAAAAACTGTTTTTT.

Concerning this clonotype itself: Because it lacks the conserved phenylalanine or tryptophan at the end, this CDR3 is likely a read error. V gene TRBV19 combines with J gene TRBJ1-1, with D perhaps TRBD1 (5 bases). The CDR3 consists of 13 residues. V dropped 5 bases and J dropped 4 bases, with 11 bases sitting between them. CDR1 and CDR2 from the germline V gene are LNHDA and SQIVND (reference sequence). In nucleotides, the CDR3 is TGTGCCAGTAGTCCCCTCGGGGCCACTGAAGCTTTCTCT. As protein: CASSPLGATEAFS.

The chain couples TRBV15 to TRBJ1-5, with a weak D call TRBD1 (6 bases). The V gene's germline CDR1 is LNHNV and CDR2 YYDKDF (reference sequence). The CDR3 extends over 18 amino acids. V shed 3 bases and J shed 1 base, with 19 bases lying between them. Here the CDR3 DNA reads TGTGCCACCAGCAGTGCTAGAGATGGCGGACAGAGCAATCAGCCCCAGCATTTT. This encodes CATSSARDGGQSNQPQHF.

A few counts support this clonotype. The rearrangement joins TRBV11-2 to TRBJ2-5; 8 nucleotides agree with TRBD1. TRBJ2-7 matches the DNA end more closely, so the J call is doubtful. Germline V gives CDR1 SGHAT, CDR2 FQNNGV. CDR3 length equals 16 residues. CDR3: CASSLGRDRRSYEQYF. CDR3 nucleotide sequence: TGTGCCAGCAGCTTAGGAAGGGACAGGCGATCCTACGAGCAGTACTTC.

The V and J genes are TRBV19 and TRBJ1-1; D uncertain. Germline V CDR1 and CDR2: LNHDA, SQIVND (reference sequence). Trimming took off 7 bases at V and 2 bases at J, with 20 bases between the two ends. The CDR3 consists of 16 residues. The CDR3 DNA reads TGTGCCAGTATCCCGAGGGCTTCCTCTGGAAACACTGAAGCTTTCTTT. This translates into CASIPRASSGNTEAFF.

The rearrangement links TRBV5-1 to TRBJ1-2, with D tentatively TRBD1 (6 bases). This CDR3 region has 14 residues. Germline CDR1 reads SGHRS; CDR2 reads YFSETQ. The V end was cut by 0 bases, the J end by 4 bases, with 10 bases between. This chain's CDR3 is CASSLEGEPYGYTF. CDR3 nucleotides: TGCGCCAGCAGCTTGGAGGGGGAACCCTATGGCTACACCTTC.

Turning to this clonotype: A much larger clone differs by one base, so this may be a read error. The chain has TRBV10-3 and TRBJ2-6; D is ambiguous. The V gene lost 6 bases and the J gene lost 2 bases, with 11 bases spanning the gap. In germline, CDR1 is ENHRY, CDR2 SYGVKD. The CDR3 has 15 amino acids. CDR3 sequence reads: CAISASGAGANVLTF. CDR3 nucleotides: TGTGCCATCAGCGCGAGTGGAGCTGGGGCCAACGTCCTGACTTTC.